This T cell receptor (beta chain) comes out of a study of shared clonotypes between healthy human individuals. Study-level findings and limits: Naive subsets usually exceeded memory subsets in estimated richness. What rarefaction showed was incomplete sorted-subset sequencing despite large depth.

Every one of the donors was a Caucasian adult that lived in Nashville, Tennessee. This clone is a singleton in its sample. Antigen specificity is unknown. The sorted-subset replicate PCRs were given about 210 ng DNA, which is roughly 30,000 T cell genomes. The method was immunoSEQ multiplex PCR; TCRdb's version includes in-frame clones alone and lacks a portion of them. This repertoire shows around 690,000 clones, around 90% found once; its top ten account for 34%. The sequence derives from a man between 18 and 35 years old in good health. Some clones in this sample may be carry-over from other donors' samples. The specimen sequenced was memory CD8+ T cells from PBMCs. Stated subset: CD45RO+ cells pooled with CCR7-negative TemRA cells.

This CDR3 is CAISESIWFGTAYEQYF. CDR3 nucleotide sequence: TGTGCCATCAGTGAGTCGATATGGTTCGGAACCGCCTACGAGCAGTACTTC. The chain is built from TRBV10-3 and TRBJ2-7; no clear D gene. Germline assignment: CDR1 ENHRY and CDR2 SYGVKD. The CDR3 is made up of 17 amino acids. The V end lost 0 bases, the J end lost 2 bases, and 17 bases lay between the germline ends.